Each of the 7 T cell receptor beta chains below was sequenced from the same sample in a study of T-cell memory formation after mild COVID-19. TCRdb reanalysed the 5' RACE reads using MiXCR and keeps one entry per CDR3 protein. The sample carries under 400,000 distinct CDR3 sequences, around 28% recorded once. Sequenced input: PBMCs or a T cell subset sorted from them (not recorded which). These receptors were obtained from an adult woman who had mild COVID-19 (a few samples of this study predate the infection). Cell type and time point are not known.

This clonotype appeared a few times. The chain employs TRBV2 and TRBJ2-7; D uncertain. The V and J ends lost 6 bases and 4 bases respectively, with 7 bases between them. In germline, CDR1 is SNHLY, CDR2 FYNNEI. The CDR3 spans 11 residues. The CDR3 here is CASSLMYEQYF. The CDR3 DNA reads as TGTGCCAGCAGCTTGATGTACGAGCAGTACTTC.

This clonotype occurred a few times. The J gene is TRBJ2-1, the V gene TRBV7-2; TRBD1 is a possible D gene (6 bases). Trimming shortened V by 5 bases and J by 9 bases, and 17 bases separated the two germline ends. The CDR3 contains 14 residues. The V gene's germline CDR1 is SGHTA and CDR2 FQGNSA. The CDR3 sequence: CASSRGGKGAEQFF. Here the CDR3 DNA reads TGTGCCAGCAGCCGAGGGGGAAAGGGTGCTGAGCAGTTCTTC.

The genes are TRBV5-6 and TRBJ2-1; maybe TRBD2 (5 bases). V dropped 4 bases and J dropped 9 bases, with 14 bases sitting between them. CDR1 is SGHDT, CDR2 YYEEEE, per germline. This CDR3 is built from 13 residues. The CDR3 sequence is CASSQRRFSEQFF. The CDR3 DNA reads TGTGCCAGCAGCCAGCGGCGGTTCAGTGAGCAGTTCTTC.

Details on this clonotype: This may stem from a read error, because a much larger clone lies one nucleotide away. The chain links TRBV28 to TRBJ2-1; D is ambiguous. V shed 6 bases and J shed 3 bases, with 3 bases lying between them. CDR1 MDHEN and CDR2 SYDVKM come from the germline V gene. This CDR3 comprises 11 residues. CDR3 nucleotide sequence: TGTGCCAGCAGATTCTACAATGAGCAGTTCTTC. Translation gives CASRFYNEQFF.

There are a few counts of this clonotype. J is TRBJ2-1 and V is TRBV12-3 or TRBV12-4; D is unresolved. This CDR3 has 15 amino acids. Between the trimmed V and J ends, which lost 3 bases and 6 bases, there was a span of 15 bases. DNA of the CDR3: TGTGCCAGCAGTTTTCGGTCACAATCCCTCAATGAGCAGTTCTTC. This encodes CASSFRSQSLNEQFF.

The chain joins TRBV9 to TRBJ2-3, with 10 nucleotides matching TRBD2. Germline V gene sequence: CDR1 SGDLS, CDR2 YYNGEE. The CDR3 runs 16 residues. The junction had 4 bases not matched to a gene; V was cut back by 0 bases and J by 3 bases. CDR3 loop: CASSVDPSGGTDTQYF. DNA for the CDR3: TGTGCCAGCAGCGTAGATCCTAGCGGGGGTACAGATACGCAGTATTTT.

The chain combines TRBV20-1 with TRBJ2-7; 7 nucleotides agree with TRBD1. The CDR3 is 15 amino acids. V dropped 0 bases and J dropped 4; count of bases not matched to a gene: 9. Per the germline V gene, CDR1 is DFQATT and CDR2 is SNEGSKA (reference sequence). CDR3 loop: CSARDPGQDWYEQYF. The CDR3 region has the DNA TGCAGTGCTAGAGACCCCGGACAGGACTGGTACGAGCAGTACTTC.